The rows below give T cell receptor beta chains drawn from one sample of a study of shared clonotypes between healthy human individuals. Repertoires were generated with immunoSEQ multiplex PCR, while TCRdb's copy carries only in-frame clones and drops some. The sample includes fewer than 650,000 clones, approximately 80% seen only once; the top ten take 10% to 15%. The sequencing input was PBMCs. The receptors stem from a woman between 40 and 55 years old in good health. Some clones in this sample may be carry-over from other donors' samples. Each CDR3 is given with its conserved first and last residue. The D gene is left open where the match is weak. Clone sizes are given selectively: once, few, many, or a class where the clone is expanded.

d_call	v_call	clone_size	j_call	cdr3_aa	cdr3_nt
NA	TRBV4-1	NA	TRBJ1-6	CASSQVVDSPPLHF	TGCGCCAGCAGCCAAGTGGTCGACAGTCCACCCCTCCACTTT
NA	TRBV15	NA	TRBJ2-7	CATSRGTGTSLNF	TGTGCCACCAGCAGAGGTACCGGGACAAGTTTGAACTTC
TRBD2	TRBV29-1	NA	TRBJ2-7	CSVTELAGGEQYF	TGCAGCGTCACGGAACTAGCGGGGGGCGAGCAGTACTTC
NA	TRBV5-4	NA	TRBJ2-3	CASSQGYGSSTDTQYF	TGTGCCAGCAGTCAGGGTTATGGATCAAGCACAGATACGCAGTATTTT
NA	TRBV7-3	NA	TRBJ2-3	CASTLGGGITDTQYF	TGTGCCAGCACCCTGGGAGGAGGCATAACAGATACGCAGTATTTT
TRBD1	TRBV6-6	NA	TRBJ2-5	CASSYSGGRETQYF	TGTGCCAGCAGTTACTCAGGGGGCCGGGAGACCCAGTACTTC
NA	TRBV5-1	once	TRBJ1-1	CASRRLAAMTNTEAFF	TGCGCCAGCAGAAGGCTGGCGGCTATGACGAACACTGAAGCTTTCTTT
NA	TRBV21-1	NA	TRBJ2-1	CASSQFNPRDKTYNEQFF	TGTGCCAGCAGCCAGTTTAACCCCCGGGACAAAACCTACAATGAGCAGTTCTTC
TRBD1	TRBV27	NA	TRBJ2-7	CASSEGQGVHEQYF	TGTGCCAGCAGTGAAGGACAGGGTGTCCACGAGCAGTACTTC
NA	TRBV5-1	NA	TRBJ1-3	CASSLATQDSGNTIYF	TGCGCCAGCAGCTTGGCAACACAGGACTCTGGAAACACCATATATTTT
NA	TRBV30	NA	TRBJ2-2	CAWSVVQTGELFF	TGTGCCTGGAGTGTTGTGCAAACGGGGGAGCTGTTTTTT
NA	TRBV28	once	TRBJ2-3	CASSPRGSTDTQYF	TGTGCCAGCAGCCCCAGGGGAAGCACAGATACGCAGTATTTT
NA	TRBV10-2	NA	TRBJ1-1	CASSSMNTEAFF	TGCGCCAGCAGTAGTATGAACACTGAAGCTTTCTTT
TRBD1	TRBV2	NA	TRBJ2-1	CASSPRTGYNEQFF	TGTGCCAGCAGTCCACGGACAGGGTACAATGAGCAGTTCTTC
NA	TRBV7-2	NA	TRBJ1-2	CASSLLRGRGDGYTF	TGTGCCAGCAGCTTACTGCGGGGTCGGGGGGACGGCTACACCTTC
NA	TRBV10-3	few	TRBJ2-1	CAISESSGIEQFF	TGTGCCATCAGTGAGTCTAGCGGTATTGAGCAGTTCTTC
NA	TRBV6-1	few	TRBJ2-2	CASSEGTDTGELFF	TGTGCCAGCAGTGAAGGCACGGACACCGGGGAGCTGTTTTTT
TRBD1	TRBV10-3	NA	TRBJ1-2	CAITPGQGVYGYTF	TGTGCCATCACCCCGGGACAGGGTGTCTATGGCTACACCTTC
NA	TRBV30	NA	TRBJ1-6	CAWTGDRSPLHF	TGTGCCTGGACAGGGGATCGTTCACCCCTCCACTTT
NA	TRBV6-5	NA	TRBJ2-3	CASSFAGTTSTDTQYF	TGTGCCAGCAGTTTTGCCGGGACAACTAGCACAGATACGCAGTATTTT
NA	TRBV9	few	TRBJ1-2	CASSGDGELHYGYTF	TGTGCCAGCAGCGGAGACGGGGAACTTCACTATGGCTACACCTTC
TRBD2	TRBV6-5	many	TRBJ2-7	CASSRSSGSWEQYF	TGTGCCAGCAGCCGGAGCAGCGGGAGTTGGGAGCAGTACTTC
NA	TRBV29-1	NA	TRBJ1-1	CSVESPLRGLAFF	TGCAGCGTTGAATCCCCGTTGCGGGGCCTAGCTTTCTTT
TRBD1	TRBV19	NA	TRBJ2-2	CASSTRQGSDTGELFF	TGTGCCAGTAGTACTCGACAGGGGTCGGACACCGGGGAGCTGTTTTTT
TRBD2	TRBV7-9	NA	TRBJ2-7	CASSPSGGRVYEQYF	TGTGCCAGCAGCCCCTCTGGCGGGAGAGTCTACGAGCAGTACTTC
NA	TRBV5-1	NA	TRBJ2-2	CASSSQGNTGELFF	TGCGCCAGCAGCTCACAGGGGAACACCGGGGAGCTGTTTTTT
TRBD2	TRBV16	NA	TRBJ2-7	CASSQSGGRVYEQYF	TGTGCCAGCAGCCAATCGGGCGGGAGGGTTTACGAGCAGTACTTC
NA	TRBV7-3	once	TRBJ2-3	CASSLTGARSTDTQYF	TGTGCCAGCAGCTTAACTGGTGCCAGGAGCACAGATACGCAGTATTTT
NA	TRBV30	NA	TRBJ2-7	CAWSVTYEQYF	TGTGCCTGGAGTGTTACTTACGAGCAGTACTTC
NA	TRBV6-6	NA	TRBJ1-1	CASPPGAWSTEAFF	TGTGCCAGCCCCCCAGGGGCGTGGAGCACTGAAGCTTTCTTT
NA	TRBV10-2	NA	TRBJ1-5	CASSESGGKVQPQHF	TGCGCCAGCAGTGAGTCGGGGGGGAAAGTACAGCCCCAGCATTTT
TRBD2	TRBV27	NA	TRBJ2-5	CASARERGGLGGETQYF	TGTGCCAGTGCCAGGGAACGGGGGGGGCTGGGGGGAGAGACCCAGTACTTC
NA	TRBV4-2	NA	TRBJ1-4	CASSQESWGPTNEKLFF	TGTGCCAGCAGCCAAGAAAGTTGGGGGCCTACTAATGAAAAACTGTTTTTT
TRBD2	TRBV2	NA	TRBJ2-1	CASSDRTSVNNEQFF	TGTGCCAGCAGTGACAGGACTAGCGTTAACAATGAGCAGTTCTTC
TRBD2	TRBV9	NA	TRBJ2-3	CASSVATSGRRDTQYF	TGTGCCAGCAGCGTAGCGACTAGCGGCCGGCGAGATACGCAGTATTTT
NA	TRBV29-1	NA	TRBJ1-1	CSVPMDSLHTEAFF	TGCAGCGTCCCAATGGACAGCCTTCACACTGAAGCTTTCTTT
TRBD1	TRBV6-1	NA	TRBJ1-2	CASRLGQGSYGYTF	TGTGCCAGCAGATTGGGACAGGGGTCCTATGGCTACACCTTC